The next 2 T cell receptor beta chains were all read from a single sample in a study of blood T cell repertoires in COVID-19. The repertoire was sequenced with immunoSEQ multiplex PCR; TCRdb's copy has only in-frame clones and lacks some. This table holds roughly 260,000 clones, about 90% found once. The sample taken for sequencing was peripheral blood. These receptors were taken from a middle-aged woman with acute or convalescent COVID-19.

DNA for the CDR3: TGTGCCAGCAGCAAAGATGGAGAGACAGGTTGTAACACTGAAGCTTTCTTT. Residues: CASSKDGETGCNTEAFF. The chain carries TRBV21-1 and TRBJ1-1; the D segment call TRBD1 is taken from the table without a DNA check. TRBV21-1 is described as a pseudogene. The CDR3 sequence is 17 residues long.

The DNA for the CDR3 is TGTGCCAGCAGCTCCCTCAATCAGCCCCAGCATTTT. It specifies CASSSLNQPQHF. This chain connects TRBV11-2 to TRBJ1-5, with unresolved D. The CDR3 contains 12 residues. Germline CDR1 SGHAT, CDR2 FQNNGV. V shed 4 bases and J shed 3 bases, with 4 bases lying between them.